This is a list of T cell receptor beta chains from one sample in a study of vaccination and CD4 T cells after COVID-19. TCRdb re-called the PCR reads with MiXCR, one entry per CDR3 protein. The sample carries 15,000 to 20,000 distinct CDR3 sequences, less than 35% recorded once. No cognate antigen is known for these TCRs. Sequencing input: cultured CD4+ T cells from blood. The receptor source for this set is a human donor with COVID-19. Each CDR3 is given with its conserved first and last residue. A D gene is named only where the DNA matches it firmly. Size values are once, few and many counts, or a class for expanded clones, and some rows have none.

.	TRBJ1-3	TRBD1	TRBV7-6	TGTGCCAGCAGCTTATATCAGGGGGCATCTGGAAACACCATATATTTT	CASSLYQGASGNTIYF
.	TRBJ2-7	.	TRBV11-2	TGTGCCAGCAGCCTGGTTTACTACGAGCAGCACTTC	CASSLVYYEQHF
few	TRBJ1-2	.	TRBV19	TGTGCCAGTAAAGCGCCGAATAACTATGGCTACACCTTC	CASKAPNNYGYTF
.	TRBJ2-5	.	TRBV12-3/TRBV12-4	TGTGCCAGCAGTTTTGTCGGGGGGCGAGAGACCCAGTACTTC	CASSFVGGRETQYF
.	TRBJ2-3	.	TRBV11-2	TGTGCCAGCAGCATAGGAGGGGATACGCAGTATTTT	CASSIGGDTQYF
.	TRBJ2-3	.	TRBV18	TGTGCCAGCTCACCAGAGGGAGGTACGCAGTATTTT	CASSPEGGTQYF
.	TRBJ2-3	.	TRBV5-8	TGTGCCAGCAGCTTGAGTGGCAGGGCTAGGACAGATACGCAGTATTTT	CASSLSGRARTDTQYF
medium-sized	TRBJ1-2	TRBD1	TRBV20-1	TGCAGTGCTAGAGCGGGGACAGGGGTCGGCTACACCTTC	CSARAGTGVGYTF
few	TRBJ1-6	TRBD1	TRBV7-9	TGTGCCAGCAGCTTAACAGGGGCTCCGGATTCACCCCTCCACTTT	CASSLTGAPDSPLHF
.	TRBJ2-2	TRBD1	TRBV18	TGTGCCAGCGCCGGGACAGGGAACACCGGGGAGCTGTTTTTT	CASAGTGNTGELFF
.	TRBJ2-3	TRBD1	TRBV5-1	TGCGCCAGCAGCTTACAGGGACAGGGCGGCACAGATACGCAGTATTTT	CASSLQGQGGTDTQYF
.	TRBJ2-7	TRBD2	TRBV28	TGTGCCAGCACCCTTTCGGGAGGGCTTAAGGAGCAGTACTTC	CASTLSGGLKEQYF
few	TRBJ2-3	.	TRBV5-1	TGCGCCAGCAGCTTGGCTGGCGGCCGAACGCAGTATTTT	CASSLAGGRTQYF
.	TRBJ2-7	.	TRBV20-1	TGCAGTGCCCCGGAGGGGCAGGGTAAGGGTTCCTACGAGCAGTACTTC	CSAPEGQGKGSYEQYF